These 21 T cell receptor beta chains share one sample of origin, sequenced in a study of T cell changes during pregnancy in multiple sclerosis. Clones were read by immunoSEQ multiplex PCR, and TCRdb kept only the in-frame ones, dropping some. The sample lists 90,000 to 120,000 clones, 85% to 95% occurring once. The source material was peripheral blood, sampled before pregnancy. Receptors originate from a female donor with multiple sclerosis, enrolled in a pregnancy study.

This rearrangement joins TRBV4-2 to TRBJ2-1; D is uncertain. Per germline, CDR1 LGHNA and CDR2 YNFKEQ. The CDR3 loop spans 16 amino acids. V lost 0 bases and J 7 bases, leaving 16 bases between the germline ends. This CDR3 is CASSQEPRGPENEQFF. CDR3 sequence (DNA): TGTGCCAGCAGCCAAGAACCTCGCGGCCCCGAGAATGAGCAGTTCTTC.

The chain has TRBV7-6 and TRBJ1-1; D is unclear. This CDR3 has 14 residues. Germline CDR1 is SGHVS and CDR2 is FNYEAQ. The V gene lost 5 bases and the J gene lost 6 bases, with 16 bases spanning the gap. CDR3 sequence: CASSSRGSGAEAFF. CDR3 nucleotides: TGTGCCAGCAGCAGCCGCGGGTCCGGGGCTGAAGCTTTCTTT. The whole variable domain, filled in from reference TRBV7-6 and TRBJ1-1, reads GAGVSQSPRYKVTKRGQDVALRCDPISGHVSLYWYRQALGQGPEFLTYFNYEAQQDKSGLPNDRFSAERPEGSISTLTIQRTEQRDSAMYRCASSSRGSGAEAFFGQGTRLTVV.

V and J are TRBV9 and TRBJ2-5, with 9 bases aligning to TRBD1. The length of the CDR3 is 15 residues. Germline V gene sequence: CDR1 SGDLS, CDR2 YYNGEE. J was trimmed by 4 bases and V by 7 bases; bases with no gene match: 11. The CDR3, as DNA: TGTGCCAGCCCGAGGCAAGGGACAGGGCGAGAGACCCAGTACTTC. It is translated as CASPRQGTGRETQYF.

The CDR3 DNA sequence: TGTGCCAGCAGCCAGACAGGGGCGATTTCTGGAAACACCATATATTTT. It codes for CASSQTGAISGNTIYF. The genes are TRBV14 and TRBJ1-3, with 8 bases fitting TRBD1. CDR1 SGHDN and CDR2 FVKESK come from the germline V gene. This CDR3 is 16 amino acids long. The V gene end was trimmed by 3 bases and the J gene end by 1 base; junction bases not matched to a gene: 5.

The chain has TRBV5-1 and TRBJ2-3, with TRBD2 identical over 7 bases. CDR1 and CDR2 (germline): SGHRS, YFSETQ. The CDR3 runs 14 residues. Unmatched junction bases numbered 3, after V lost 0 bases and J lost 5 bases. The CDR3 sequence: CASSLELARDTQYF. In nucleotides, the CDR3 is TGCGCCAGCAGCTTGGAACTAGCGAGAGATACGCAGTATTTT.

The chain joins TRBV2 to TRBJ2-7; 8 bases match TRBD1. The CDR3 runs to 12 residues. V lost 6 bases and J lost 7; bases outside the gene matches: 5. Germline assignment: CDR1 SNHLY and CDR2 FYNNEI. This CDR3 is CASRDRVGEQYF. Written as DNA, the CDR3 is TGTGCCAGCAGGGACAGGGTGGGGGAGCAGTACTTC.

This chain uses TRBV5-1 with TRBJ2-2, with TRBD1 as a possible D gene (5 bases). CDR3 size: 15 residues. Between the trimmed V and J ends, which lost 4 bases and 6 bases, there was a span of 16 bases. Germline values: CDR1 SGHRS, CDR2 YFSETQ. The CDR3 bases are TGCGCCAGCAGCACCGGACAACCCTCGGCCGGGGAGCTGTTTTTT. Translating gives CASSTGQPSAGELFF.

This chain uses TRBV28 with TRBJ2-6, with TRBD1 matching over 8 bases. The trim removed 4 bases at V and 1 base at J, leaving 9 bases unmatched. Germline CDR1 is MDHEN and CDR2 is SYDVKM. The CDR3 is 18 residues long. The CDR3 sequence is CASSSGQGVVSGANVLTF. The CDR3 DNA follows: TGTGCCAGCAGTTCCGGACAGGGAGTCGTTTCTGGGGCCAACGTCCTGACTTTC.

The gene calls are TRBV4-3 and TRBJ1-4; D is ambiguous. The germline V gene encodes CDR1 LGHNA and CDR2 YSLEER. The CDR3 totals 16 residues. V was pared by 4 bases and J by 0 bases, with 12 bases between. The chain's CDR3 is CASSRQAPATNEKLFF. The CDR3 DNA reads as TGCGCCAGCAGCCGCCAGGCCCCTGCAACTAATGAAAAACTGTTTTTT.

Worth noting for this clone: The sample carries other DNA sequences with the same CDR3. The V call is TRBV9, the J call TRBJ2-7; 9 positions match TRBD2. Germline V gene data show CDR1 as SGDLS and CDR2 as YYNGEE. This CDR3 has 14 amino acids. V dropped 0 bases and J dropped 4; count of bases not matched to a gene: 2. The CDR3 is CASSVGTSGYEQYF. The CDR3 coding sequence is TGTGCCAGCAGCGTAGGCACTAGCGGGTACGAGCAGTACTTC.

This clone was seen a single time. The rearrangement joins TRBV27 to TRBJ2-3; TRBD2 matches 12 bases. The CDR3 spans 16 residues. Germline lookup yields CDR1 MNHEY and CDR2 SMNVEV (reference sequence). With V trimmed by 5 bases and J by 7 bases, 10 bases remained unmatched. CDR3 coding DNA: TGTGCCAGCAGTGCCTGGACTAGCGGGACAGGAAATACGCAGTATTTT. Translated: CASSAWTSGTGNTQYF.

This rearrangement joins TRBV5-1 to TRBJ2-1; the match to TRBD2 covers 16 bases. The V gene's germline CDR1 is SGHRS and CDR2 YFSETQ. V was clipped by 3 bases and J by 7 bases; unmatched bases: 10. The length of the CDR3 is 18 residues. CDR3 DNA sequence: TGCGCCAGCAGCTCGGGACTAGCGGGAGGGCCTAATGGTAATGAGCAGTTCTTC. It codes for CASSSGLAGGPNGNEQFF.

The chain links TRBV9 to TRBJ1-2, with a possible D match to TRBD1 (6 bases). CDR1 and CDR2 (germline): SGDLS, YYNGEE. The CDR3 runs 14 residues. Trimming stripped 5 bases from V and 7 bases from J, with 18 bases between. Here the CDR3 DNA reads TGTGCCAGCAGGACCCGCAGGGGTGTCGGTGGCTACACCTTC. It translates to CASRTRRGVGGYTF.

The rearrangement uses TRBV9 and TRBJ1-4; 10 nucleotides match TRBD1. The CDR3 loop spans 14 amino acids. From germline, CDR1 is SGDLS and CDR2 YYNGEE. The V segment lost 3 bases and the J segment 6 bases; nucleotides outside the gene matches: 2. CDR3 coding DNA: TGTGCCAGCAGCGACGGGACAGGGGATGAAAAACTGTTTTTT. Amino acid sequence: CASSDGTGDEKLFF.

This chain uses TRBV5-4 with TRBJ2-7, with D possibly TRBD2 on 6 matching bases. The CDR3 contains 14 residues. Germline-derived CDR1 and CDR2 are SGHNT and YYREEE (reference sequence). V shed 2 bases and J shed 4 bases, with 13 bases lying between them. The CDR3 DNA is TGTGCCAGCAGCTTCCGCGGGAAAGGTTACGAGCAGTACTTC. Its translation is CASSFRGKGYEQYF.

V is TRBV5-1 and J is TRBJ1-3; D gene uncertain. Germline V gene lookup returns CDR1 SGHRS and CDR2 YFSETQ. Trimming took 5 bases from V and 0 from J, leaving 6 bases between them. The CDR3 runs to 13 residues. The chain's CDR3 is CASSRDSGNTIYF. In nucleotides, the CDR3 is TGCGCCAGCAGTCGGGACTCTGGAAACACCATATATTTT.

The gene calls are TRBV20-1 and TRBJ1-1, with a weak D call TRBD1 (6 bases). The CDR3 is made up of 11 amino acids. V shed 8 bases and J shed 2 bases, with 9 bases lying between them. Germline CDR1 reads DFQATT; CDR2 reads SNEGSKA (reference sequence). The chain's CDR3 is CSSRGNTEAFF. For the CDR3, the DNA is TGCAGTTCCAGGGGTAACACTGAAGCTTTCTTT.

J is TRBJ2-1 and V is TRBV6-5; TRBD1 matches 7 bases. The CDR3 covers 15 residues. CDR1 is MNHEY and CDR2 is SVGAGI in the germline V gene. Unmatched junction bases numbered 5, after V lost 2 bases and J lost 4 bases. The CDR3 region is CASSYNRGSYNEQFF. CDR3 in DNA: TGTGCCAGCAGTTACAACAGGGGATCGTACAATGAGCAGTTCTTC.

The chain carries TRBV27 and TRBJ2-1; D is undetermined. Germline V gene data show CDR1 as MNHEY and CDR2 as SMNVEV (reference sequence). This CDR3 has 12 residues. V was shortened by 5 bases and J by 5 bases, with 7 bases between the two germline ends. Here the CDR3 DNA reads TGTGCCAGCAGTACTACCAACAATGAGCAGTTCTTC. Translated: CASSTTNNEQFF.

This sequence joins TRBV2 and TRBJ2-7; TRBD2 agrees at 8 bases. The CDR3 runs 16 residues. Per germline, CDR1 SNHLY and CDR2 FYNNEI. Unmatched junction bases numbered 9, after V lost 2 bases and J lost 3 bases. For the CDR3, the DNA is TGTGCCAGCAGTGAAACCCGCGGGGGGACCTACTACGAGCAGTACTTC. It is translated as CASSETRGGTYYEQYF.

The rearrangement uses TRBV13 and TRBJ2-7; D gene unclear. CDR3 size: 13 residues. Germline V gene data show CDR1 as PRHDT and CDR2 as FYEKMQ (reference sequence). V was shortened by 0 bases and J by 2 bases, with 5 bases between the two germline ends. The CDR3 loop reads CASSLGPTYEQYF. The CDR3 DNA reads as TGTGCCAGCAGCTTAGGCCCCACCTACGAGCAGTACTTC.